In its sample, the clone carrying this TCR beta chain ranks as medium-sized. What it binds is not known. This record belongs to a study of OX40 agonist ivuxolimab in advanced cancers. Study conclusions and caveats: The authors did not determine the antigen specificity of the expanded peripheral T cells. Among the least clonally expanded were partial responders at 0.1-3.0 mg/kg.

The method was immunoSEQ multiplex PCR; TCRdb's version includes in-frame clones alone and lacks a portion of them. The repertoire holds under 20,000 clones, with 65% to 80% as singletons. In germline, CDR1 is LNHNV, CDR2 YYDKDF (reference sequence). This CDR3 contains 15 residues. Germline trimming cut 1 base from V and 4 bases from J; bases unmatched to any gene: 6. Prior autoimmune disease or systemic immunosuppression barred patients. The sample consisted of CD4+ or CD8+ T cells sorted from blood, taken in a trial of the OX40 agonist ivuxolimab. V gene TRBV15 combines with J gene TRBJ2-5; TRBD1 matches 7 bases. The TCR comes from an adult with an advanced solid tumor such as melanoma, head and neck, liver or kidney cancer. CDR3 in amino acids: CATSRGQGEIETQYF. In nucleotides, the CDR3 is TGTGCCACCAGCAGAGGACAGGGAGAGATAGAGACCCAGTACTTC.